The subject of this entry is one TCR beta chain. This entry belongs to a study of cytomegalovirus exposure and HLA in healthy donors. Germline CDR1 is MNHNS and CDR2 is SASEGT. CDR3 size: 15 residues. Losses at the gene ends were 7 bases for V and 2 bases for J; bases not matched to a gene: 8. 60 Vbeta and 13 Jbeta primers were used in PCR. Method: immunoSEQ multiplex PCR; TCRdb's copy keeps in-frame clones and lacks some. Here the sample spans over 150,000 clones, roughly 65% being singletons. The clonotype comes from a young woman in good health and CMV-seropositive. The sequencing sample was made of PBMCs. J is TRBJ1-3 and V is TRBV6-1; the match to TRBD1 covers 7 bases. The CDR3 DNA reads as TGTGCCAGCAAGGGGGACAGCTCGCCTGGAAACACCATATATTTT. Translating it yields CASKGDSSPGNTIYF.